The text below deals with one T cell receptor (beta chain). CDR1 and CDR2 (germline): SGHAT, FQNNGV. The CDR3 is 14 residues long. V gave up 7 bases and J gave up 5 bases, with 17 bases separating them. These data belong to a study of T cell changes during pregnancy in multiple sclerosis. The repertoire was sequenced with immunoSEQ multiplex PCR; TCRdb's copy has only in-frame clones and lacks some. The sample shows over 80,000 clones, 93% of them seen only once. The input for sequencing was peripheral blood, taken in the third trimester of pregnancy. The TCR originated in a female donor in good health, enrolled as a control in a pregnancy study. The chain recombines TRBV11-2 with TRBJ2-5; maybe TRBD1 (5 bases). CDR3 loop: CASNSRGRVETQYF. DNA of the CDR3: TGTGCCAGCAACTCGAGAGGCAGGGTCGAGACCCAGTACTTC.